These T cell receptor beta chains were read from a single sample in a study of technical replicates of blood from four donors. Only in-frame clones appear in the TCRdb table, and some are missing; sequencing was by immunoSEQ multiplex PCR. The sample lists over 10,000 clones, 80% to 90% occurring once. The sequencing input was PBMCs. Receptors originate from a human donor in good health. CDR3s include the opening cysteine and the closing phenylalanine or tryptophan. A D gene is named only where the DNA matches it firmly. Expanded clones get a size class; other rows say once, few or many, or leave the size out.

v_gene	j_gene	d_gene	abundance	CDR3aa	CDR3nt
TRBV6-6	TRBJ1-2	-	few	CASSARGDNYGYTF	TGTGCCAGCAGTGCCAGGGGAGACAACTATGGCTACACCTTC
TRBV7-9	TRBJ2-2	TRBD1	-	CASSVNRGVITGELFF	TGTGCCAGCAGCGTCAACAGGGGGGTCATTACCGGGGAGCTGTTTTTT
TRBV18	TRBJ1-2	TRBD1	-	CASSLPTGDGYTF	TGTGCCAGCTCACTACCGACAGGGGATGGCTACACCTTC
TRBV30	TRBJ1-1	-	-	CAWRAVPEAFF	TGTGCCTGGAGAGCCGTCCCTGAAGCTTTCTTT
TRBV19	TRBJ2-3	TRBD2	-	CASAELTSGRDTQYF	TGTGCCAGCGCCGAATTGACTAGCGGGAGGGATACGCAGTATTTT
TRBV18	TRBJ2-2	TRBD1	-	CASSRRQGEGGELFF	TGTGCCAGCTCACGACGACAGGGGGAAGGCGGGGAGCTGTTTTTT
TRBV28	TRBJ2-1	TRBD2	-	CAGRSASGRTHRNEQFF	TGTGCCGGAAGGTCCGCGAGCGGGAGGACCCATCGCAATGAGCAGTTCTTC
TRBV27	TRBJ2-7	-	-	CASSSRGYEQYF	TGTGCCAGCAGTTCAAGAGGGTACGAGCAGTACTTC
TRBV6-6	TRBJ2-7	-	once	CASSSDSYEQYF	TGTGCCAGCAGTTCCGACAGTTACGAGCAGTACTTC
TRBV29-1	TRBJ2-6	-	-	CSVTNTGGLANVLTF	TGCAGCGTTACAAATACTGGAGGTTTGGCCAACGTCCTGACTTTC
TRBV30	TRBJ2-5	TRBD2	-	CAWSSGRGGTQETQYF	TGTGCCTGGAGCAGCGGGAGGGGGGGGACCCAAGAGACCCAGTACTTC
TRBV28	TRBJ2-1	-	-	CASSFIRQGGSYNEQFF	TGTGCCAGCAGTTTTATTAGACAGGGAGGAAGCTACAATGAGCAGTTCTTC
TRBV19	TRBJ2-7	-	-	CASSIDGGEQYF	TGTGCCAGTAGTATAGACGGGGGTGAGCAGTACTTC
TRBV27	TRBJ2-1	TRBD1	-	CASSYGGTGGFNEQFF	TGTGCCAGCAGTTACGGAGGGACAGGGGGCTTCAATGAGCAGTTCTTC
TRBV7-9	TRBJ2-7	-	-	CASSLEQARYEQYF	TGTGCCAGCAGCTTAGAACAGGCTAGGTACGAGCAGTACTTC
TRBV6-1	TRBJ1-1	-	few	CASSEAGVEAFF	TGTGCCAGCAGCGAGGCGGGTGTTGAAGCTTTCTTT
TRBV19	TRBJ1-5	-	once	CASSIRGNQPQHF	TGTGCCAGTAGTATCCGAGGTAATCAGCCCCAGCATTTT
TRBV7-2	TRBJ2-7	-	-	CASSFSGSYEQYF	TGTGCCAGCAGCTTCAGCGGTAGCTACGAGCAGTACTTC
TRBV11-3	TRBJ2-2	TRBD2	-	CASSSAPTSGSYTGELFF	TGTGCCAGCAGCTCCGCCCCGACTAGCGGGAGTTACACCGGGGAGCTGTTTTTT
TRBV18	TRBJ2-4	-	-	CASSPPISGVGNIQYF	TGTGCCAGCTCACCACCGATCTCGGGGGTCGGAAACATTCAGTACTTC
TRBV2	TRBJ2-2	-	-	CASSEWAGSTGELFF	TGTGCCAGCAGTGAATGGGCGGGATCCACCGGGGAGCTGTTTTTT
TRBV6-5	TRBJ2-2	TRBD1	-	CASSSRTGNTGELFF	TGTGCCAGCAGTTCCCGGACAGGGAACACCGGGGAGCTGTTTTTT
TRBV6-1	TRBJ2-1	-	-	CASSKPSLLKEQFF	TGTGCCAGCAGCAAGCCTAGTCTTTTGAAAGAGCAGTTCTTC
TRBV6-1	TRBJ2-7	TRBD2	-	CASSEMASGKKYYEQYF	TGTGCCAGCAGTGAAATGGCTAGCGGGAAGAAGTACTACGAGCAGTACTTC
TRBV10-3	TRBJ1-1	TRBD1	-	CAISGSGGADTEAFF	TGTGCCATCAGTGGATCAGGGGGCGCGGACACTGAAGCTTTCTTT
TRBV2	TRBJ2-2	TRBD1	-	CASLETGDTGELFF	TGTGCCAGCCTTGAGACAGGGGACACCGGGGAGCTGTTTTTT
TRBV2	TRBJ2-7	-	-	CASSEAFGVHHEQYF	TGTGCCAGCAGTGAAGCGTTCGGGGTGCACCACGAGCAGTACTTC
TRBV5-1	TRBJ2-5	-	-	CASSLGRVSQETQYF	TGCGCCAGCAGCTTGGGCAGGGTCAGCCAAGAGACCCAGTACTTC
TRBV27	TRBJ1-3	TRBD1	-	CASSLIGQGASRNTIYF	TGTGCCAGCAGTTTAATCGGACAGGGGGCGTCTCGAAACACCATATATTTT
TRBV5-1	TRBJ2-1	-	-	CASSLATTRNNEQFF	TGCGCCAGCAGCTTGGCCACAACTAGGAACAATGAGCAGTTCTTC
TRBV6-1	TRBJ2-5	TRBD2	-	CASSVNGGQETQYF	TGTGCCAGCAGTGTAAACGGGGGGCAAGAGACCCAGTACTTC
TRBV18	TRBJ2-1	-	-	CASSPPSGFYNEQFF	TGTGCCAGCTCACCACCAAGCGGTTTCTACAATGAGCAGTTCTTC
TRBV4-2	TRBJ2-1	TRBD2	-	CASSQVNGLAGALDEQFF	TGTGCCAGCAGCCAAGTGAACGGACTAGCGGGAGCCCTAGATGAGCAGTTCTTC
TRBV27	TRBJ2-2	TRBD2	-	CASSLGLAGDRRELFF	TGTGCCAGCAGTTTAGGACTAGCGGGAGATCGACGGGAGCTGTTTTTT
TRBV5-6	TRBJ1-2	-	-	CASSLVGNPGDYGYTF	TGTGCCAGCAGCTTGGTCGGGAATCCCGGGGACTATGGCTACACCTTC
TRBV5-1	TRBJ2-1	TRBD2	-	CASSAGTSPNEQFF	TGCGCCAGCAGCGCCGGGACTAGCCCCAATGAGCAGTTCTTC
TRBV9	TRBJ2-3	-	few	CASSRDSSTDTQYF	TGTGCCAGCAGCCGGGACTCCAGCACAGATACGCAGTATTTT
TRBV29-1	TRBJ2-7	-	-	CSIMSEGYEQYF	TGCAGCATAATGAGCGAGGGCTACGAGCAGTACTTC
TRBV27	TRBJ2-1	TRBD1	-	CASSLIRDRVGYNEQFF	TGTGCCAGCAGTTTAATAAGGGACAGGGTGGGGTACAATGAGCAGTTCTTC
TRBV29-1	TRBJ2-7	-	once	CSVGEGVPYEQYF	TGCAGCGTTGGGGAGGGGGTGCCCTACGAGCAGTACTTC
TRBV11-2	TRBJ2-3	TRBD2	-	CASSLVPSGNADTQYF	TGTGCCAGCAGCTTAGTTCCTAGCGGGAACGCAGATACGCAGTATTTT
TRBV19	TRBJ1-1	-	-	CASSTQGGHTEAFF	TGTGCCAGTAGTACACAGGGAGGGCACACTGAAGCTTTCTTT
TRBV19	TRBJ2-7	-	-	CASSITTNYEQYF	TGTGCCAGTAGTATCACAACGAACTACGAGCAGTACTTC
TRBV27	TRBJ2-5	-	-	CASSQRSDSYSQETQYF	TGTGCCAGCAGTCAAAGATCTGACAGTTACTCCCAAGAGACCCAGTACTTC
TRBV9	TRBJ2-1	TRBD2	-	CASSVGLAGGLEQFF	TGTGCCAGCAGCGTAGGGCTAGCGGGAGGGCTAGAGCAGTTCTTC
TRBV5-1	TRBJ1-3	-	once	CASSARGSSGNTIYF	TGCGCCAGCAGTGCCAGGGGAAGCTCTGGAAACACCATATATTTT
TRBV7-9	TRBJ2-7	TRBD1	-	CASSAGTGGHEQYF	TGTGCCAGCAGCGCAGGGACAGGGGGACACGAGCAGTACTTC
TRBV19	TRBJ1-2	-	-	CATTGNYGYTF	TGTGCCACCACAGGGAACTATGGCTACACCTTC
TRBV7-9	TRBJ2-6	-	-	CASNPYPSGANVLTF	TGTGCCAGCAACCCCTACCCCTCTGGGGCCAACGTCCTGACTTTC
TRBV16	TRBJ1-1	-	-	CASSQYGGGNTEAFF	TGTGCCAGCAGCCAATACGGCGGGGGGAACACTGAAGCTTTCTTT